This T cell receptor beta chain was recorded in a study of metastatic and nonmetastatic thyroid tumors. The CDR3 length is 16 residues. V lost 0 bases to trimming and J lost 6 bases, with 17 bases between them. Germline V gives CDR1 SGHVS, CDR2 FNYEAQ. TCRdb reanalyzed the PCR reads with MiXCR. The sample holds roughly 6,000 clones, about 32% seen once. Prior to thyroid surgery, none of the patients had received any treatment. This TCR came from a male donor with papillary thyroid cancer or a benign thyroid nodule (not recorded which). Some clones in this sample may be carry-over from other donors' samples. The specimen was adjacent normal tissue. The V gene is TRBV7-6, the J gene TRBJ1-2, with a tentative D call TRBD1 (5 bases). The CDR3 loop reads CASSLAFGAGFDGYTF. In DNA form, the CDR3 reads TGTGCCAGCAGCTTAGCGTTTGGGGCAGGGTTCGATGGCTACACCTTC.